This T cell receptor (beta chain) originates from a study of CD8 T cells in ankylosing spondylitis. Study-wide results and caveats: According to the report, clones linked to the disease were significantly enriched in matched synovial fluid samples taken from ankylosing spondylitis patients.

This clonotype was seen ten or more times. What it recognizes is unknown. Trimming removed 2 bases from V and 5 bases from J, with 7 bases in between. Germline V gene lookup returns CDR1 SGHTA and CDR2 FQGNSA. This CDR3 comprises 13 residues. Each CDR3 protein gets one entry after TCRdb re-called the 5' RACE reads with MiXCR. The sample lists under 30,000 distinct CDR3 sequences, 10% to 15% seen once, with under 40% in the top ten. The origin of this receptor is a male donor with ankylosing spondylitis or in good health (not recorded which). Sequencing input: blood. The V call is TRBV7-2, the J call TRBJ2-4; D not certain. The CDR3 protein is CASSLLLENIQYF. As DNA, the CDR3 is TGTGCCAGCAGCTTATTACTGGAAAACATTCAGTACTTC. Based on the CDR3 plus reference TRBV7-2 and TRBJ2-4, the full variable domain is GAGVSQSPSNKVTEKGKDVELRCDPISGHTALYWYRQSLGQGLEFLIYFQGNSAPDKSGLPSDRFSAERTGGSVSTLTIQRTQQEDSAVYLCASSLLLENIQYFGAGTRLSVL.